A selection of T cell receptor beta chains follows, all from one sample in a study of blood T cell repertoires in COVID-19. The method was immunoSEQ multiplex PCR; TCRdb's version includes in-frame clones alone and lacks a portion of them. The data contain around 62,000 clones, 88% of them singletons. Sequences were obtained from peripheral blood. These receptor sequences come from a woman aged 55-69 years with COVID-19, enrolled during active disease. Each CDR3 is given with its conserved first and last residue. Fields, in order: clone size, D gene, V gene, J gene, CDR3 protein, CDR3 DNA. D genes are given only for firm matches. Size tells how often a clone was seen (once, few, many) or the class of an expanded clone, and some rows leave it out.

size: -; D: -; V: TRBV10-1; J: TRBJ1-5; CDR3: CASSESPGQGLDAKGNQPQHF; DNA: TGCGCCAGCAGTGAGTCCCCGGGCCAGGGGTTGGATGCTAAGGGCAATCAGCCCCAGCATTTT
size: -; D: -; V: TRBV12-3/TRBV12-4; J: TRBJ1-3; CDR3: CASSPLIGNTIYF; DNA: TGTGCCAGCAGCCCACTTATTGGAAACACCATATATTTT
size: -; D: TRBD1; V: TRBV4-3; J: TRBJ1-6; CDR3: CASSQHTGATYNSPLHF; DNA: TGCGCCAGCAGCCAACATACAGGGGCGACCTATAATTCACCCCTCCACTTT
size: -; D: -; V: TRBV5-1; J: TRBJ1-1; CDR3: CASSLQGIGMNTEAFF; DNA: TGCGCCAGCAGCTTGCAGGGGATCGGGATGAACACTGAAGCTTTCTTT
size: -; D: -; V: TRBV4-3; J: TRBJ2-2; CDR3: CASSQGRVPGGTGELFF; DNA: TGCGCCAGCAGCCAAGGCAGGGTCCCCGGTGGCACCGGGGAGCTGTTTTTT
size: -; D: -; V: TRBV18; J: TRBJ1-2; CDR3: CASSPESGTSRAYGYTF; DNA: TGTGCCAGCTCACCAGAATCAGGTACTAGCAGGGCCTATGGCTACACCTTC
size: -; D: -; V: TRBV2; J: TRBJ2-2; CDR3: CASKGGLGGELFF; DNA: TGTGCCAGCAAGGGAGGACTGGGCGGGGAGCTGTTTTTT
size: -; D: -; V: TRBV5-6; J: TRBJ1-3; CDR3: CASSLGLGSSGNTIYF; DNA: TGTGCCAGCAGCTTGGGCCTAGGCAGTTCTGGAAACACCATATATTTT
size: -; D: -; V: TRBV5-1; J: TRBJ2-5; CDR3: CASSRGQGIETQYF; DNA: TGCGCCAGCAGTCGTGGGCAGGGCATCGAGACCCAGTACTTC
size: -; D: -; V: TRBV10-3; J: TRBJ1-2; CDR3: CAITLQGNYGYTF; DNA: TGTGCCATCACCCTACAGGGAAACTATGGCTACACCTTC
size: -; D: -; V: TRBV21-1; J: TRBJ2-7; CDR3: CARRSGTGVSYEQYF; DNA: TGTGCCAGGAGATCCGGGACAGGGGTCTCCTACGAGCAGTACTTC
size: -; D: TRBD2; V: TRBV19; J: TRBJ2-1; CDR3: CASSIYPAGRYNEQFF; DNA: TGTGCCAGTAGTATTTATCCAGCGGGGCGTTACAATGAGCAGTTCTTC
size: -; D: -; V: TRBV7-2; J: TRBJ2-3; CDR3: CASSPIRGDTQYF; DNA: TGTGCCAGCAGCCCAATCCGGGGAGATACGCAGTATTTT
size: -; D: TRBD1; V: TRBV7-2; J: TRBJ2-4; CDR3: CASSQQGNIQYF; DNA: TGTGCCAGCAGCCAACAGGGGAACATTCAGTACTTC
size: -; D: TRBD2; V: TRBV5-6; J: TRBJ2-7; CDR3: CASSLQFPSGNIYEQYF; DNA: TGTGCCAGCAGCTTGCAATTCCCTAGCGGGAATATCTACGAGCAGTACTTC
size: -; D: -; V: TRBV30; J: TRBJ1-2; CDR3: CAWREGSDYGYTF; DNA: TGTGCCTGGAGGGAGGGGTCGGACTATGGCTACACCTTC
size: -; D: -; V: TRBV29-1; J: TRBJ2-1; CDR3: CSVVAEPLYNEQFF; DNA: TGCAGCGTCGTAGCGGAACCCCTATACAATGAGCAGTTCTTC
size: -; D: -; V: TRBV7-8; J: TRBJ2-7; CDR3: CASSFPGLSYEQYF; DNA: TGTGCCAGCAGCTTCCCTGGCCTCTCCTACGAGCAGTACTTC
size: -; D: TRBD1; V: TRBV5-1; J: TRBJ2-1; CDR3: CASSLVQGARDEQFF; DNA: TGCGCCAGCAGCTTGGTACAGGGGGCGCGGGATGAGCAGTTCTTC
size: -; D: -; V: TRBV4-2; J: TRBJ2-6; CDR3: CASSQHDSSGANVLTF; DNA: TGTGCCAGCAGCCAGCATGACAGTTCCGGGGCCAACGTCCTGACTTTC
size: once; D: -; V: TRBV28; J: TRBJ2-6; CDR3: CASSFEGSGANVLTF; DNA: TGTGCCAGCAGTTTCGAGGGCAGTGGGGCCAACGTCCTGACTTTC
size: -; D: -; V: TRBV5-6; J: TRBJ1-1; CDR3: CASSLEGNTEAFF; DNA: TGTGCCAGCAGCTTAGAGGGGAACACTGAAGCTTTCTTT
size: -; D: TRBD2; V: TRBV5-1; J: TRBJ2-5; CDR3: CASSLNLAGPQETQYF; DNA: TGCGCCAGCAGCTTAAATCTAGCGGGACCTCAAGAGACCCAGTACTTC
size: -; D: -; V: TRBV7-2; J: TRBJ2-7; CDR3: CASSPFSDSFTYEQYF; DNA: TGTGCCAGCAGCCCGTTTAGCGACTCTTTCACCTACGAGCAGTACTTC
size: once; D: -; V: TRBV7-2; J: TRBJ2-2; CDR3: CASSLDAGRTGELFF; DNA: TGTGCCAGCAGCTTAGATGCGGGGCGCACCGGGGAGCTGTTTTTT
size: -; D: -; V: TRBV30; J: TRBJ2-7; CDR3: CAWSGDNSYEQYF; DNA: TGTGCCTGGAGTGGGGACAACTCCTACGAGCAGTACTTC
size: -; D: TRBD2; V: TRBV5-1; J: TRBJ2-7; CDR3: CASSLALTLAGGGDEQYF; DNA: TGCGCCAGCAGCTTGGCCTTAACACTAGCGGGAGGCGGGGACGAGCAGTACTTC
size: -; D: -; V: TRBV5-5; J: TRBJ2-1; CDR3: CASSRKISGWDEQFF; DNA: TGTGCCAGCAGCCGCAAAATCTCAGGTTGGGATGAGCAGTTCTTC
size: once; D: -; V: TRBV18; J: TRBJ1-5; CDR3: CASSPDGTRNQPQHF; DNA: TGTGCCAGCTCACCGGACGGGACAAGAAATCAGCCCCAGCATTTT
size: -; D: TRBD2; V: TRBV7-9; J: TRBJ2-1; CDR3: CASSPSGNEQFF; DNA: TGTGCCAGCAGCCCTAGCGGGAATGAGCAGTTCTTC
size: -; D: -; V: TRBV23-1; J: TRBJ2-1; CDR3: CARLGTKTNEQFF; DNA: TGCGCCAGGCTAGGGACAAAGACCAATGAGCAGTTCTTC
size: -; D: -; V: TRBV6-6; J: TRBJ2-2; CDR3: CASSYITGNTGELFF; DNA: TGTGCCAGCAGTTACATTACGGGGAACACCGGGGAGCTGTTTTTT
size: -; D: TRBD1; V: TRBV7-9; J: TRBJ1-5; CDR3: CASSTRDRGSGQPQHF; DNA: TGTGCCAGCAGCACACGGGACAGGGGTAGTGGACAGCCCCAGCATTTT
size: few; D: -; V: TRBV7-9; J: TRBJ1-4; CDR3: CASSRLATNEKLFF; DNA: TGTGCCAGCAGCCGACTTGCAACTAATGAAAAACTGTTTTTT
size: -; D: TRBD2; V: TRBV6-5; J: TRBJ2-3; CDR3: CASRLAGVTDTQYF; DNA: TGTGCCAGCAGGCTAGCGGGAGTTACAGATACGCAGTATTTT
size: -; D: TRBD2; V: TRBV5-4; J: TRBJ2-3; CDR3: CASSLSGGARHTQYF; DNA: TGTGCCAGCAGCTTAAGCGGGGGGGCCCGTCATACGCAGTATTTT
size: -; D: -; V: TRBV4-2; J: TRBJ2-3; CDR3: CASSQDSPIGGGTDTQYF; DNA: TGTGCCAGCAGCCAAGATTCGCCCATCGGCGGGGGCACAGATACGCAGTATTTT
size: -; D: -; V: TRBV19; J: TRBJ1-3; CDR3: CASTGAISGNTIYF; DNA: TGTGCCAGTACTGGGGCCATCTCTGGAAACACCATATATTTT
size: -; D: -; V: TRBV30; J: TRBJ2-2; CDR3: CAWSVSNRQRGGLFF; DNA: TGTGCCTGGAGTGTATCGAACCGTCAACGGGGAGGGCTGTTTTTT
size: -; D: -; V: TRBV5-1; J: TRBJ2-1; CDR3: CASSFGSGQWAYNEQFF; DNA: TGCGCCAGCAGCTTTGGAAGTGGACAGTGGGCCTACAATGAGCAGTTCTTC
size: -; D: -; V: TRBV9; J: TRBJ2-3; CDR3: CASSVDRGGDTQYF; DNA: TGTGCCAGCAGCGTAGACAGGGGGGGAGATACGCAGTATTTT
size: -; D: -; V: TRBV27; J: TRBJ2-7; CDR3: CASSLRKQGNEQYF; DNA: TGTGCCAGCAGCCTTCGGAAACAGGGAAACGAGCAGTACTTC
size: once; D: TRBD1; V: TRBV18; J: TRBJ1-1; CDR3: CASSPGQDTEAFF; DNA: TGTGCCAGCTCACCGGGACAGGACACTGAAGCTTTCTTT
size: -; D: -; V: TRBV6-2/TRBV6-3; J: TRBJ2-2; CDR3: CASSTETPTGWTGELFF; DNA: TGTGCCAGCAGTACTGAGACGCCGACGGGGTGGACCGGGGAGCTGTTTTTT
size: -; D: -; V: TRBV2; J: TRBJ1-5; CDR3: CASSASGGNQPQHF; DNA: TGTGCCAGCAGTGCTAGCGGAGGCAATCAGCCCCAGCATTTT
size: -; D: -; V: TRBV6-5; J: TRBJ1-2; CDR3: CASSYGAPEIYGYTF; DNA: TGTGCCAGCAGTTACGGGGCCCCGGAGATCTATGGCTACACCTTC
size: -; D: -; V: TRBV6-5; J: TRBJ1-1; CDR3: CASSWTPLHLGTEAFF; DNA: TGTGCCAGCAGTTGGACACCTCTTCACTTGGGCACTGAAGCTTTCTTT
size: -; D: -; V: TRBV7-2; J: TRBJ2-7; CDR3: CASSLLLPPYEQYF; DNA: TGTGCCAGCAGCCTGCTACTCCCTCCCTACGAGCAGTACTTC
size: -; D: -; V: TRBV6-5; J: TRBJ2-3; CDR3: CASSSRGQPTDTQYF; DNA: TGTGCCAGCAGTTCCCGTGGACAGCCCACAGATACGCAGTATTTT